This T cell receptor beta chain emerged from a study of blood T cell repertoires in COVID-19. V was clipped by 5 bases and J by 14 bases, with 20 bases between them. Germline-derived CDR1 and CDR2 are MNHEY and SMNVEV (reference sequence). The CDR3 is made up of 13 amino acids. Here immunoSEQ multiplex PCR was the method, and the copy in TCRdb shows in-frame clones only, minus some. The sample lists over 200,000 clones, 80% to 95% occurring once. The rearrangement joins TRBV27 to TRBJ2-3; a possible D gene is TRBD2 (6 bases). Sequencing was performed on peripheral blood. This sequence originates from a man aged 55 to 70 with COVID-19, enrolled during active disease. The CDR3 coding sequence is TGTGCCAGCAGTCCATCCACCTCCGGGGGTGGGTATTTT. Protein product: CASSPSTSGGGYF.